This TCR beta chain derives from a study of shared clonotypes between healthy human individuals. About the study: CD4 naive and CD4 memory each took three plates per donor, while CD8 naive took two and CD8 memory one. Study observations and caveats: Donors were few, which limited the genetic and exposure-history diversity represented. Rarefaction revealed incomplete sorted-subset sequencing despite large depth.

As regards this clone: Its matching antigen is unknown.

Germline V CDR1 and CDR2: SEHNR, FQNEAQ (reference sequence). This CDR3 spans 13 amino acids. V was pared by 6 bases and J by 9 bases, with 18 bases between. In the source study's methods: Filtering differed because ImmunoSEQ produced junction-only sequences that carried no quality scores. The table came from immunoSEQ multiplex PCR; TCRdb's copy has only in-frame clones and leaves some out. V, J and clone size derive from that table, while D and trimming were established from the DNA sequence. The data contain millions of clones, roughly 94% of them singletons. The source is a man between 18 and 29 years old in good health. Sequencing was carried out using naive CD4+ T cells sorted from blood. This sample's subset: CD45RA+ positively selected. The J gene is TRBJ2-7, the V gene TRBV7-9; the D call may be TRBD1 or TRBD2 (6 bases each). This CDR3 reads CASRSNSGGVQYF. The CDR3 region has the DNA TGTGCCAGCAGATCAAACTCCGGGGGCGTGCAGTACTTC.